This TCR beta chain stems from a study of CD8+ T cells in alopecia areata. This clone was observed a handful of times. The identical CDR3 is also encoded by other nucleotide sequences in the sample. The CDR3 extends over 12 amino acids. V lost 1 base, J lost 0 bases, and 3 bases lay in between. Germline-derived CDR1 and CDR2 are GTSNPN and SVGIG (reference sequence). cDNA serving as the sequencing template came from extracted, reverse transcribed RNA. Sequencing used immunoSEQ multiplex PCR; TCRdb keeps in-frame clones, though not all of them. The sample carries about 120,000 clones, roughly 50% recorded once. Treatment described: oral pan-JAK inhibitor, 5-10 mg twice daily.

The V call is TRBV30, the J call TRBJ1-1; no definite D call. This specimen was CD8+ T cells sorted from blood, taken at week 4, from a patient treated with tofacitinib. The receptor's source is a human donor with alopecia areata. As DNA, the CDR3 is TGTGCCTGGAGTGCCATGAACACTGAAGCTTTCTTT. Its protein product is CAWSAMNTEAFF.